The 21 T cell receptor beta chains presented below share a single source sample, sequenced in a study of tumor and adjacent non-tumor tissue in lung cancer. No cell sorting was done before RNA was extracted from the tissue. The normal lung tissue was taken more than 3 cm from the tumor edge. A modified ARM-PCR protocol with three rounds of nested PCR amplified TCRbeta. TCRdb reprocessed the multiplex PCR reads with MiXCR, giving one entry per CDR3 protein. The table shows 90,000 to 100,000 distinct CDR3 sequences, with around three quarters occurring only once. Sequencing was carried out using distant non-tumor lung tissue. These receptors originate from a man aged 60 to 69 with small cell lung cancer.

Concerning this clonotype: A read error may produce the germline difference seen at one junction end. In DNA form, the CDR3 reads TGTGCCATCAGCTGGGCGGGAAGGTCCTACAGTGAGCAGTTCTTC. Encoded protein: CAISWAGRSYSEQFF. The chain recombines TRBV11-2 with TRBJ2-1; D is perhaps TRBD2 (6 bases). The CDR3 has 15 amino acids. The germline CDR1 and CDR2 sequences are SGHAT and FQNNGV. Looking up the rest from reference TRBV11-2 and TRBJ2-1 gives the full variable domain: EAGVAQSPRYKIIEKRQSVAFWCNPISGHATLYWYQQILGQGPKLLIQFQNNGVVDDSQLPKDRFSAERLKGVDSTLKIQPAKLEDSAVYLCAISWAGRSYSEQFFGPGTRLTVL.

A single count supports this clonotype. The chain recombines TRBV29-1 with TRBJ2-1; the D gene is possibly TRBD2 (5 bases). There are 15 residues in the CDR3. Germline-derived CDR1 and CDR2 are SQVTM and ANQGSEA. Trimming stripped 6 bases from V and 4 bases from J, with 19 bases between. The CDR3 here is CSVVLLVEGYNEQFF. The CDR3 DNA follows: TGCAGCGTCGTTTTACTAGTGGAAGGGTACAATGAGCAGTTCTTC.

As regards this clonotype: An end of the junction differs from the germline gene, which may be a read error. The chain uses TRBV6-1 and TRBJ2-7; the match to TRBD2 covers 10 bases. This CDR3 has 16 amino acids. Looked up from germline, CDR1 is MNHNS and CDR2 is SASEGT. CDR3 protein: CVSSTHTGTSVSWQYF. In nucleotides, the CDR3 is TGTGTCAGCAGTACACACACGGGGACTAGCGTCTCTTGGCAGTACTTC.

This chain's CDR3 is CASSSGGIAGHTHYF. CDR3 bases: TGTGCCAGCAGTTCCGGAGGGATTGCGGGACATACTCACTATTTT. V usage is TRBV11-2 and J usage is TRBJ2-3, with D tentatively TRBD1 or TRBD2 (6 bases each). Germline-derived CDR1 and CDR2 are SGHAT and FQNNGV. V lost 6 bases to trimming and J lost 15 bases, with 28 bases between them. This CDR3 spans 15 amino acids.

A remark on this clonotype: A much larger clone differs from this one at a single base, so this may be a read error. The chain combines TRBV5-1 with TRBJ2-2, with 8 nucleotides matching TRBD2. Germline V lookup: CDR1 SGHRS, CDR2 YFSETQ. There are 18 residues in the CDR3. V trimming: 6 bases; J trimming: 7 bases; junction bases outside the gene matches: 20. CDR3 loop: CASNQIPPSGPNIGELFF. CDR3 nucleotides: TGCGCCAGCAACCAAATACCCCCTAGCGGGCCCAATATCGGGGAGCTGTTTTTT.

This clonotype was observed a single time. Here the CDR3 omits its conserved ending phenylalanine or tryptophan, so a read error is the likely source. The rearrangement uses TRBV10-2 and TRBJ2-4; D gene uncertain. V dropped 6 bases and J dropped 6 bases, with 12 bases sitting between them. CDR1 is WSHSY and CDR2 is SAAADI in the germline V gene. The CDR3 has 13 amino acids. CDR3 amino acids: CASSQDVRNIQYL. In DNA, the CDR3 is TGCGCCAGCAGCCAGGACGTAAGAAACATTCAGTACTTG.

This clonotype appeared a single time. Since no conserved phenylalanine or tryptophan closes the CDR3, a read error is the likely cause. No DNA is shown, since the ends of the CDR3 on it are uncertain; the CDR3 is the one TCRdb lists. The rearrangement uses TRBV6-5 and TRBJ2-7; TRBD2 was called by the table and not checked on the DNA. CDR1 and CDR2 from the germline V gene are MNHEY and SVGAGI. The CDR3 is made up of 16 amino acids, end residues included. CDR3 region: CASSSSTSGTSYEEYL.

As for this clonotype: At one of its ends the junction is not consistent with the germline gene, which may arise from a read error. V usage is TRBV24-1 and J usage is TRBJ2-1; a possible D gene is TRBD1 (5 bases). Looked up from germline, CDR1 is KGHDR and CDR2 is SFDVKD. The CDR3 extends over 17 amino acids. CDR3 residues: CVTNDFSGSSSYNEQFF. The CDR3 coding sequence is TGTGTCACCAATGATTTCTCAGGGTCAAGCTCCTACAATGAGCAGTTCTTC.

Turning to this clonotype: Likely a read error: the CDR3 ends without its conserved phenylalanine or tryptophan. The DNA for the CDR3 is TGTACCAGCAGCCAAGATGAGCAGTGGAACTCCGCCTACAATGAGCAGTTCTAC. Protein: CTSSQDEQWNSAYNEQFY. The chain links TRBV4-2 to TRBJ2-1; D not certain. Germline CDR1 reads LGHNA; CDR2 reads YNFKEQ. This CDR3 contains 18 residues.

The chain combines TRBV29-1 with TRBJ2-3; 8 bases align to TRBD2. Trimming at V came to 6 bases and at J to 5 bases, leaving 10 bases not matched to a gene. The CDR3 covers 14 residues. CDR1 is SQVTM and CDR2 is ANQGSEA in the germline V gene. The CDR3 spells CSVGGTSYRDTQYF. The CDR3 DNA sequence: TGCAGCGTAGGTGGGACTAGTTACAGAGATACGCAGTATTTT.

The chain links TRBV6-2 or TRBV6-3 to TRBJ2-7, with D maybe TRBD2 (5 bases). V was trimmed by 6 bases and J by 2 bases, leaving 14 bases between them. This CDR3 spans 14 amino acids. Germline V lookup: CDR1 MNHEY, CDR2 SVGEGT. The CDR3 region has the DNA TGTGCCAGCAGGTTGCAGCGGACCGCCTACGAGCAGTACTTC. Translating it yields CASRLQRTAYEQYF.

Comment on this clonotype: Compared with germline, one end of the junction differs, possibly owing to a read error. The chain is built from TRBV7-9 and TRBJ2-3, with a possible D match to TRBD2 (6 bases). This CDR3 contains 19 residues. Germline values: CDR1 SEHNR, CDR2 FQNEAQ (reference sequence). The CDR3 loop reads CASGLGWALQRAWEDTQYF. CDR3 sequence (DNA): TGTGCCAGCGGCTTAGGCTGGGCCCTCCAGCGGGCTTGGGAAGATACGCAGTATTTC. The whole variable domain, filled in from reference TRBV7-9 and TRBJ2-3, reads DTGVSQNPRHKITKRGQNVTFRCDPISEHNRLYWYRQTLGQGPEFLTYFQNEAQLEKSRLLSDRFSAERPKGSFSTLEIQRTEQGDSAMYLCASGLGWALQRAWEDTQYFGPGTRLTVL.

For this clonotype: The junction and the germline gene differ at one end; a read error may be behind it. This chain links TRBV6-1 with TRBJ1-2; weak D call: TRBD1 (6 bases). The CDR3 is 20 residues long. The germline V gene has CDR1 MNHNS and CDR2 SASEGT. The DNA of the CDR3 is TGTGCCAGTAGTGAACTCGTGGGGCGGCCACCGACGACCCGGACAGTAGGCTACACCTTC. Translating gives CASSELVGRPPTTRTVGYTF.

This clonotype occurred many times. This chain connects TRBV6-1 to TRBJ2-1, with TRBD2 matching 13 bases. V lost 7 bases, J lost 8 bases, and 5 bases stayed unmatched. Germline CDR1 MNHNS, CDR2 SASEGT. The CDR3 sequence is 14 residues long. In nucleotides, the CDR3 is TGTGCCAGCACCCGGACTAGCGGGAGTTATGAGCAGTTCTTC. This codes for CASTRTSGSYEQFF.

This clonotype was recorded at least ten times. V usage is TRBV20-1 and J usage is TRBJ1-1; the D is unclear. Germline values: CDR1 DFQATT, CDR2 SNEGSKA (reference sequence). The germline V and J ends were trimmed by 2 bases and 4 bases, with 8 bases remaining between them. This CDR3 is built from 12 residues. CDR3 bases: TGCAGTGCTAGATCAGGAACCACTGAAGCTTTCTTT. Protein: CSARSGTTEAFF.

Worth noting for this clonotype: A junction boundary mismatches the germline segment, possibly from a read error. The chain uses TRBV11-2 and TRBJ2-1; the D gene is possibly TRBD1 (5 bases). The CDR3 runs 14 residues. Looked up from germline, CDR1 is SGHAT and CDR2 is FQNNGV. The CDR3 nucleotides are TGTGCCACTCAGAAGTGGCAGGGCGACAATGAGCAATTCTTC. As protein: CATQKWQGDNEQFF. The complete variable domain, with remaining parts taken from reference TRBV11-2 and TRBJ2-1, reads EAGVAQSPRYKIIEKRQSVAFWCNPISGHATLYWYQQILGQGPKLLIQFQNNGVVDDSQLPKDRFSAERLKGVDSTLKIQPAKLEDSAVYLCATQKWQGDNEQFFGPGTRLTVL.

About this clonotype: The junction departs from the called germline gene at one end, perhaps through a read error. The chain links TRBV20-1 to TRBJ2-5; possible D gene TRBD2, 5 bases. Germline V gene lookup returns CDR1 DFQATT and CDR2 SNEGSKA (reference sequence). The CDR3 length is 17 residues. The CDR3 DNA follows: TGCAGTGTTAGAGGTCCGACAAGCGGAGCACTCCAAGAGACCCAGTACTTC. It codes for CSVRGPTSGALQETQYF.

As regards this clonotype: This CDR3 fails to terminate in the conserved phenylalanine or tryptophan, so it likely reflects a read error. This sequence joins TRBV29-1 and TRBJ2-5; 8 bases map to TRBD1. After removal of 4 bases from V and 3 bases from J, the junction contained 4 bases not matched to a gene. The CDR3 has 13 amino acids. Per germline, CDR1 SQVTM and CDR2 ANQGSEA. The CDR3 region is CSVGPGQEETQYS. The CDR3, as DNA: TGCAGCGTTGGCCCGGGACAGGAAGAGACCCAGTACTCC.

Regarding this clonotype: Germline is not matched at one junction end, which may reflect a read error. J is TRBJ2-3 and V is TRBV28; possibly TRBD1 for D (5 bases). Germline CDR1 is MDHEN and CDR2 is SYDVKM. The CDR3 extends over 16 amino acids. The CDR3 bases are TGTGCCAGCAGCCTAGAACAGGATTTACGCACGGATACGCAGTATTTT. Translating gives CASSLEQDLRTDTQYF.

As concerns this clonotype: One junction end disagrees with the germline gene, perhaps due to a read error. The CDR3 sequence: CARSGMNTEELFF. CDR3 DNA sequence: TGTGCCAGGAGCGGGATGAACACCGAGGAGCTGTTTTTT. This chain links TRBV6-6 with TRBJ2-2; TRBD2 agrees at 7 bases. This CDR3 spans 13 amino acids. Germline V gene sequence: CDR1 MNHNY, CDR2 SVGAGI (reference sequence).

Note on this clonotype: An end of the junction does not agree with germline; a read error may underlie this. The rearrangement links TRBV6-1 to TRBJ1-2; D is unresolved. This CDR3 has 12 amino acids. Germline-derived CDR1 and CDR2 are MNHNS and SASEGT. The CDR3 sequence is CVSIGDNYCYTF. In DNA, the CDR3 is TGTGTCAGCATCGGGGATAACTATTGCTACACCTTC.